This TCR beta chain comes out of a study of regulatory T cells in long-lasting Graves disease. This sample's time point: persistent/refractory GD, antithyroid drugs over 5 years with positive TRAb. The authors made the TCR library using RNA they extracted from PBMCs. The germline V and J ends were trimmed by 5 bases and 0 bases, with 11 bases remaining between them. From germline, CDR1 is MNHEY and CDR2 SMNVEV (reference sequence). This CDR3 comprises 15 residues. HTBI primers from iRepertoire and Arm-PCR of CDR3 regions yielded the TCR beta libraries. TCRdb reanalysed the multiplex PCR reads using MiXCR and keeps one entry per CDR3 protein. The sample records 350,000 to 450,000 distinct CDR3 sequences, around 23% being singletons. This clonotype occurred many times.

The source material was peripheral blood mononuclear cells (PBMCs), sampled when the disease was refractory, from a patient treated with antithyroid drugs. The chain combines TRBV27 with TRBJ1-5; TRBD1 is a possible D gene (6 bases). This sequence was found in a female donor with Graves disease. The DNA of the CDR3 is TGTGCCAGCAGTCCTACAGGGAATAGCAATCAGCCCCAGCATTTT. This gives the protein CASSPTGNSNQPQHF.